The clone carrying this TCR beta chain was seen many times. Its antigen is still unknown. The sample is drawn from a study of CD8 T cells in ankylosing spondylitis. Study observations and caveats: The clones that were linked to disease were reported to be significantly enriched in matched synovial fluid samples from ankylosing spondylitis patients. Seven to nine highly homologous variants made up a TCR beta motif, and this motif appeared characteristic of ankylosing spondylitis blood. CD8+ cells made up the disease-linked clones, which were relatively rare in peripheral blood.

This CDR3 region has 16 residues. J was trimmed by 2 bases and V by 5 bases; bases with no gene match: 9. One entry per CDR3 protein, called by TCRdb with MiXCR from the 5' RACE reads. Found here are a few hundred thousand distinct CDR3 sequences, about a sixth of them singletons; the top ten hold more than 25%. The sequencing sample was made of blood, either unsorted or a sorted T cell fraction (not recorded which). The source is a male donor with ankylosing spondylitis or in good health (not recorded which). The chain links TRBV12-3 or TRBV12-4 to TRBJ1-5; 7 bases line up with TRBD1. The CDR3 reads CASSIRGRGGNQPQHF. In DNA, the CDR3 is TGTGCCAGCAGTATTAGGGGGCGCGGTGGCAATCAGCCCCAGCATTTT.